These 13 T cell receptor beta chains share one sample of origin, sequenced in a study of neurological immune-mediated disorders. Each CDR3 protein gets one entry after TCRdb re-called the 5' RACE reads with MiXCR. The table has about 51,000 distinct CDR3 sequences, 16% seen once. Sequencing was done on a sample of PBMCs. All receptors come from a man aged 60 to 69 in good health.

Ten or more counts support this clonotype. The chain uses TRBV3-1 and TRBJ1-2; D is unresolved. Trimming pared 4 bases from V and 2 bases from J, leaving 5 bases between. The V gene's germline CDR1 is LGHDT and CDR2 YNNKEL (reference sequence). CDR3 length: 12 amino acids. CDR3 sequence: CASSRANYGYTF. The CDR3 coding sequence is TGTGCCAGCAGCCGAGCGAACTATGGCTACACCTTC.

This clonotype was seen at least ten times. The chain uses TRBV5-5 and TRBJ2-3; 10 nucleotides align to TRBD1. CDR1 and CDR2 from the germline V gene are SGHKS and YYEKEE (reference sequence). The CDR3 has 17 residues. J gave up 2 bases and V 4 bases, and 10 bases lay outside the gene matches. This chain's CDR3 is CASSRGTGELNTDTQYF. The CDR3 region has the DNA TGTGCCAGCAGCCGCGGGACAGGGGAACTCAACACAGATACGCAGTATTTT.

In this sample, this clonotype turned up a few times. The chain couples TRBV10-3 to TRBJ2-1; 10 bases align to TRBD2. V gave up 8 bases and J gave up 3 bases; unmatched junction bases: 4. Germline V gene lookup returns CDR1 ENHRY and CDR2 SYGVKD. This CDR3 has 14 residues. CDR3 sequence (DNA): TGTGCCATCGGGGGGACTAGCGTCTACAATGAGCAGTTCTTC. It yields the protein CAIGGTSVYNEQFF.

This clonotype was detected ten times or more. This chain uses TRBV7-9 with TRBJ2-5; no clear D gene. This CDR3 comprises 16 residues. Trimming removed 1 base at V and 1 base at J, with 13 bases between. Germline lookup yields CDR1 SEHNR and CDR2 FQNEAQ (reference sequence). CDR3 nucleotide sequence: TGTGCCAGCAGCTTAGGTCTTCAGATTCTCCAAGAGACCCAGTACTTC. Translated, it gives CASSLGLQILQETQYF. The full variable domain, completed using reference TRBV7-9 and TRBJ2-5, is DTGVSQNPRHKITKRGQNVTFRCDPISEHNRLYWYRQTLGQGPEFLTYFQNEAQLEKSRLLSDRFSAERPKGSFSTLEIQRTEQGDSAMYLCASSLGLQILQETQYFGPGTRLLVL.

This clonotype was detected many times. V and J are TRBV11-1 and TRBJ2-7; no clear D. With 2 bases removed from V and 2 bases from J, the gap between germline ends came to 13 bases. CDR1 is SGHAT and CDR2 is FQDESV in the germline V gene (reference sequence). This CDR3 comprises 15 residues. CDR3 in amino acids: CASSLPGDSAYEQYF. The CDR3 DNA reads TGTGCCAGCAGCTTACCTGGGGATTCGGCCTACGAGCAGTACTTC.

This clonotype was counted many times. V usage is TRBV7-3 and J usage is TRBJ2-2; D ambiguous. V shed 1 base and J shed 1 base, with 7 bases lying between them. This CDR3 spans 15 amino acids. Germline CDR1 reads SGHTA; CDR2 reads FQGTGA. This chain's CDR3 is CASSLNPLNTGELFF. The CDR3 DNA sequence: TGTGCCAGCAGCTTAAACCCTTTGAACACCGGGGAGCTGTTTTTT.

The V call is TRBV20-1, the J call TRBJ2-1; D is unresolved. Germline CDR1 and CDR2: DFQATT and SNEGSKA (reference sequence). The V end lost 3 bases, the J end lost 3 bases, and 12 bases lay between the germline ends. The CDR3 loop spans 14 amino acids. The CDR3 protein is CSASGLPSYNEQFF. DNA of the CDR3: TGCAGTGCTAGCGGGTTACCAAGCTACAATGAGCAGTTCTTC.

This clonotype was observed at least ten times. The chain employs TRBV5-5 and TRBJ1-3, with D hard to call. Trimming cost V 0 bases and J 0 bases, with 7 bases left between them. CDR1 is SGHKS, CDR2 YYEKEE, per germline (reference sequence). There are 15 residues in the CDR3. CDR3 DNA: TGTGCCAGCAGCTTGGCCGGGAGCTCTGGAAACACCATATATTTT. This gives the protein CASSLAGSSGNTIYF.

This clonotype was detected many times. V and J are TRBV5-1 and TRBJ2-5; TRBD1 aligns across 8 bases. With V trimmed by 4 bases and J by 0 bases, 8 bases remained unmatched. Germline CDR1 reads SGHRS; CDR2 reads YFSETQ. The CDR3 is 16 residues long. DNA for the CDR3: TGCGCCAGCAGCCCTCGGACAGGGAGGAACCAAGAGACCCAGTACTTC. Residues: CASSPRTGRNQETQYF.

The sample holds many counts of this clonotype. The CDR3 here is CASSSGTGMEKLFF. Written as DNA, the CDR3 is TGTGCCAGCAGTTCCGGGACAGGGATGGAAAAACTGTTTTTT. V usage is TRBV2 and J usage is TRBJ1-4; the match to TRBD1 covers 9 bases. Unmatched junction bases numbered 6, after V lost 5 bases and J lost 8 bases. The CDR3 covers 14 residues. The germline gives CDR1 SNHLY, CDR2 FYNNEI.

This rearrangement joins TRBV24-1 to TRBJ1-2; possible D gene TRBD1, 6 bases. Germline CDR1 KGHDR, CDR2 SFDVKD. With 4 bases removed from V and 11 bases from J, the gap between germline ends came to 19 bases. The CDR3 sequence is 14 residues long. The CDR3 DNA sequence: TGTGCCACCAGTGAGGACAGTCCCCCGATGAGGTACACCTTC. This codes for CATSEDSPPMRYTF.

This clonotype was seen ten or more times. This chain links TRBV27 with TRBJ1-5; 9 positions match TRBD1. V was pared by 6 bases and J by 6 bases, with 9 bases of the junction left unmatched. From germline, CDR1 is MNHEY and CDR2 SMNVEV (reference sequence). CDR3 length: 15 amino acids. DNA for the CDR3: TGTGCCAGCAGGCCGGGACAGGGTCTAATTCAGCCCCAGCATTTT. Protein sequence: CASRPGQGLIQPQHF.

There are many counts of this clonotype. The V and J genes are TRBV21-1 and TRBJ1-2; the table's D call, TRBD1, has no DNA check behind it. TRBV21-1 is a pseudogene segment. The CDR3 loop spans 17 amino acids. CDR3 nucleotide sequence: TGTGCCAGCACCCCGCCGGGGGCTGTTGCCTCTAACTATGGCTACACCTTC. Its translation: CASTPPGAVASNYGYTF.